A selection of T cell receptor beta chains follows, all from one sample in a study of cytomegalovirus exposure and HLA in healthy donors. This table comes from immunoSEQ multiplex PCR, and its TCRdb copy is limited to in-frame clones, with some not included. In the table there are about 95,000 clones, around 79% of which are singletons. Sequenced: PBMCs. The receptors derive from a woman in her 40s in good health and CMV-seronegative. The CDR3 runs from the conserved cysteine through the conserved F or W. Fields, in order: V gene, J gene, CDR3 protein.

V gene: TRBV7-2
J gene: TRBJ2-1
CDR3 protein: CASSLRESSYNEQFF

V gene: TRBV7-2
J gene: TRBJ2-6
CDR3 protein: CASSLGTGSGANVLTF

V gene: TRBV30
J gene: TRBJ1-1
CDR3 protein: CAWTSQPYTEAFF

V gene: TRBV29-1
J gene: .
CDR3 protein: CSVEAGQGAWGEQYF

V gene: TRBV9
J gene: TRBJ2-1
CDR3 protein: CASSGSGPYNEQFF

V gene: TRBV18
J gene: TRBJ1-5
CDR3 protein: CASSLTGLGSNQPQHF

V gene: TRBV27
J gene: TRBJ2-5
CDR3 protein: CASSLSVAGGQETQYF

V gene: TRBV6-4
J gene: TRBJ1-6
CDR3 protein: CASSPTGQSPLHF

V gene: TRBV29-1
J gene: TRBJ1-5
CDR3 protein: CSASNRTGGQPQHF

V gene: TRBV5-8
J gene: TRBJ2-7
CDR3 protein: CASSLYRSIYEQYF

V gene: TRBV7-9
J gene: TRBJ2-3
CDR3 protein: CASSLELNTDTQYF

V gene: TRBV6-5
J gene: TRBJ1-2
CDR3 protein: CASSLNRVPYGYTF

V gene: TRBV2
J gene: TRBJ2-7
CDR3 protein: CASNLAPEGVAGAVEQYF

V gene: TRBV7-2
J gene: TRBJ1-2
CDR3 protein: CASSLQQGNNGYTF

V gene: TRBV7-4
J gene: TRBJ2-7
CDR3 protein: CASNPPGKRRDLPIYEQYF

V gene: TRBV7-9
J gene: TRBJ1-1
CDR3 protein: CASRQGQGAPEAFF

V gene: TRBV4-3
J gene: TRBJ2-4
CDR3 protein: CASSPGPQGGVAKNIQYF

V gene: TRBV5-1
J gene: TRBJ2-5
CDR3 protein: CASSLASSGGQETQYF

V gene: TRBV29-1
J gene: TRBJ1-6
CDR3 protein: CSVVIGQGSPLHF

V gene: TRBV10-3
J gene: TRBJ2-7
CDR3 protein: CAISESLLAGIYEQYF

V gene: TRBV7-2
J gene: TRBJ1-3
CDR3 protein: CASSLGPASSGNTIYF

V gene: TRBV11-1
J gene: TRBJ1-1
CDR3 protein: CASSSRGAEAFF

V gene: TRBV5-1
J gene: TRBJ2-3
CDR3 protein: CASSFTGQGGTDTQYF

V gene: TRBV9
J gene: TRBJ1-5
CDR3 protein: CASSPQGNQPQHF

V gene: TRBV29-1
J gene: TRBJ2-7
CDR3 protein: CSVETASYEQYF

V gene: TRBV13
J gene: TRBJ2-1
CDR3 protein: CASTGGGGEQFF

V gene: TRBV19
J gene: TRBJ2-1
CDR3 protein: CAQRQGTWNEQFF

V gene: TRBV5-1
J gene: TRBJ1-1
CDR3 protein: CASSLGAVTEAFF

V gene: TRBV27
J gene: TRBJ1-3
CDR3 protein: CASRDRGIVGDVFWADSGNTIYF

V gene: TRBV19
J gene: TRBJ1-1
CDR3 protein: CASSIGTSLSTEAFF

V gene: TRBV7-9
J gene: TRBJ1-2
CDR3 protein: CASSPTGYGYTF

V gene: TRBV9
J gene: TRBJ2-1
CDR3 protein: CASSVGSGGYNEQFF

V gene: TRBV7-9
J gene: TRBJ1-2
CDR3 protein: CATTPGQGVNGYTF

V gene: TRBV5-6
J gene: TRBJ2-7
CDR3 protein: CASSLYNAYEQYF

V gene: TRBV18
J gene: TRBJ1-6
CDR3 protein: CASSPFNRVPGRGSPLHF

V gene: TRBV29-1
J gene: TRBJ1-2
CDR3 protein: CSASTGGTRGYTF

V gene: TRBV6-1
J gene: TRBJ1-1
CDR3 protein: CASSYLWEAFF

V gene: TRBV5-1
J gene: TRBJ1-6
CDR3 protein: CASSLGVLKGQRNSPLHF

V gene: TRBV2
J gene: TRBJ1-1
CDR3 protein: CASSYRGRETEAFF

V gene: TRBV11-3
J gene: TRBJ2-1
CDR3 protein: CASSLSRTSGALYNEQFF

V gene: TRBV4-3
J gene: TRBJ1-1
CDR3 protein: CASSQDRGNTEAFF

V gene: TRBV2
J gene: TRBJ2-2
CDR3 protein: CASRQGVGGELFF

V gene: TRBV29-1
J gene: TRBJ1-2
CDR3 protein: CSVDREPSGYTF

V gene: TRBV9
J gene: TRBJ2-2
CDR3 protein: CASSTGAQKNTGELFF

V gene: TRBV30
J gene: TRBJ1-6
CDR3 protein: CAWTGIYNSPLHF

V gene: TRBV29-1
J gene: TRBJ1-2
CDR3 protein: CSVLPGTDNGYTF

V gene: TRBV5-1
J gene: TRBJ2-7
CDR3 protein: CASSPTNRGGIYEQYF

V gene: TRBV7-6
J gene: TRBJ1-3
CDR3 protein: CASSLALESLGNTIYF

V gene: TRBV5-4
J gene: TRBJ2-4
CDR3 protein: CASSLVGSKNIQYF

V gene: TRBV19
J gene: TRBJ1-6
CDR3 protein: CASSPTGSPLHF

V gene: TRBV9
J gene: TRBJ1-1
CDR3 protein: CASNNGQGEAFF

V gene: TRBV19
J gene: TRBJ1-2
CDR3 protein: CASSLSYGYTF

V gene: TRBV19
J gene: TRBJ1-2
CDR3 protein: CAVAPGRGGYGYTF

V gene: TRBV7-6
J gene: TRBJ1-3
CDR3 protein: CASSRALARDGNTIYF